The sequence of this T cell receptor (beta chain) was determined in a study of blood T cells in healthy people across ages. Regarding the study as a whole: In older individuals, TCR beta diversity per million T cells was lower, falling roughly linearly with age.

Combining a sample-barcoded 5' primer with a J-beta primer mix, a second PCR ran for roughly 7 to 12 cycles. TCRdb reprocessed the 5' RACE reads via MiXCR and lists one record per CDR3 protein. The repertoire holds around 1,500,000 distinct CDR3 sequences, with roughly 27% as singletons. This clonotype has more than one count but fewer than ten. Its antigen is not known. Total RNA, at least 5 micrograms per sample, came from PBMCs. Germline V gives CDR1 SGHRS, CDR2 YFSETQ. The CDR3 is 17 amino acids. V gave up 2 bases and J gave up 2 bases; unmatched junction bases: 11. Sequencing input: blood. The receptor comes from a woman aged 25 to 39 in good health. This rearrangement joins TRBV5-1 to TRBJ2-5, with 8 bases aligning to TRBD1. CDR3 in DNA: TGCGCCAGCAGCTTCCCAGTCAAGACAGGGGAACAAGAGACCCAGTACTTC. Translated: CASSFPVKTGEQETQYF. The whole variable domain, remainder taken from reference TRBV5-1 and TRBJ2-5, is KAGVTQTPRYLIKTRGQQVTLSCSPISGHRSVSWYQQTPGQGLQFLFEYFSETQRNKGNFPGRFSGRQFSNSRSEMNVSTLELGDSALYLCASSFPVKTGEQETQYFGPGTRLLVL.